Listed below are T cell receptor beta chains from one sample, sequenced in a study of shared clonotypes between healthy human individuals. TCRdb's copy holds only in-frame clones and misses some; the assay was immunoSEQ multiplex PCR. The sample yields 1,400,000 or so clones, around 98.5% seen once. The specimen sequenced was naive CD4+ T cells sorted from blood. These receptors all come from a man aged 30 to 39 in good health. CDR3s include the opening cysteine and the closing phenylalanine or tryptophan. Fields, in order: D gene, J gene, clone size, V gene, CDR3 DNA, CDR3 protein. D genes are given only for firm matches. The size of a clone is reported for some rows only, either as once, few or many, or as a class for expanded clones.

- | TRBJ2-6 | - | TRBV18 | TGTGCCAGCTCACCATACAAGTTAAGGAGCTCTGGGGCCAACGTCCTGACTTTC | CASSPYKLRSSGANVLTF
- | TRBJ2-7 | - | TRBV7-3 | TGTGCCAGCAGCTTAACAGGGTCTAATCCCTACGAGCAGTACTTC | CASSLTGSNPYEQYF
TRBD1 | TRBJ1-1 | - | TRBV18 | TGTGCCAGCTCACCATTGTCGAGAGGGACAGGGTACGGCACTGAAGCTTTCTTT | CASSPLSRGTGYGTEAFF
- | TRBJ2-3 | - | TRBV2 | TGTGCCAGCAGTGAAAGCACAGATACGCAGTATTTT | CASSESTDTQYF
TRBD2 | TRBJ2-7 | - | TRBV4-3 | TGCGCCAGCAGCCATAACTTAGCGGGAGCCTCCTACGAGCAGTACTTC | CASSHNLAGASYEQYF
- | TRBJ2-5 | - | TRBV7-9 | TGTGCCAGCACCCGGGGTATGGGAGAGACCCAGTACTTC | CASTRGMGETQYF
- | TRBJ1-4 | - | TRBV6-1 | TGTGCCAGCAGTCGACAGCTTAATGAAAAACTGTTTTTT | CASSRQLNEKLFF
- | TRBJ2-1 | once | TRBV18 | TGTGCCAGCTCACCAGGACCAAACAATGAGCAGTTCTTC | CASSPGPNNEQFF
- | TRBJ2-7 | - | TRBV6-6 | TGTGCCAGCAGTTACTCGACTCGGGACACCCAGGACTTC | CASSYSTRDTQDF
- | TRBJ2-7 | - | TRBV7-5 | TGTGCCAGAAGCTTAGTTCAATTCTACGAGCAGTACTTC | CARSLVQFYEQYF
TRBD2 | TRBJ2-1 | - | TRBV9 | TGTGCCAGCAGCTCCTTGACTAGCGGGATCTACAATGAGCAGTTCTTC | CASSSLTSGIYNEQFF
TRBD1 | TRBJ2-7 | once | TRBV29-1 | TGCAGCGTTGTAGGAGACAGGGTTTACGAGCAGTACTTC | CSVVGDRVYEQYF
- | TRBJ2-1 | - | TRBV5-5 | TGTGCCAGCAGCTTAGTCACAGGGTCCTACAATGAGCAGTTCTTC | CASSLVTGSYNEQFF
TRBD2 | TRBJ2-2 | - | TRBV5-1 | TGCGCCAGCACCATAGGGGCGGGAGATACCGGGGAGCTGTTTTTT | CASTIGAGDTGELFF
- | TRBJ1-1 | - | TRBV19 | TGTGCCAGTAGTACTACCCCCATTAACACTGAAGCTTTCTTT | CASSTTPINTEAFF
TRBD2 | TRBJ2-5 | - | TRBV9 | TGTGCCAGCAGCGTAGAACCGGGGGGACTAGCGGTAGGAGAGACCCAGTACTTC | CASSVEPGGLAVGETQYF
- | TRBJ1-1 | once | TRBV28 | TGTGCCAGCAGTTTGCTGGGGGGCACTGAAGCTTTCTTT | CASSLLGGTEAFF
- | TRBJ1-2 | - | TRBV19 | TGTGCCAGTAGTACCTACGACAGAATCTATGGCTACACCTTC | CASSTYDRIYGYTF
- | TRBJ2-7 | - | TRBV11-3 | TGTGCCAGCAGCTTTGCGGAGGACTACGAGCAGTACTTC | CASSFAEDYEQYF
TRBD2 | TRBJ2-5 | - | TRBV7-2 | TGTGCCAGCAGCAAAAGTAGCGGGAGGGGGTTTGAGACCCAGTACTTC | CASSKSSGRGFETQYF
TRBD1 | TRBJ2-7 | - | TRBV6-5 | TGTGCCAGCAGTTCCCCCGGGACAGACTACGAGCAGTACTTC | CASSSPGTDYEQYF
- | TRBJ1-2 | once | TRBV15 | TGTGCCACCAGCAGAGATCCCGTGGCGTATGGCTACACCTTC | CATSRDPVAYGYTF
TRBD1 | TRBJ2-7 | - | TRBV29-1 | TGCAGCGCCTGCAGGGGGCCCTACGAGCAGTACTTC | CSACRGPYEQYF
- | TRBJ2-2 | - | TRBV6-5 | TGTGCCAGCTTGGGGCGGCAGCCGGGGACCGGGGAGCTGTTTTTT | CASLGRQPGTGELFF
- | TRBJ2-1 | - | TRBV28 | TGTGCCAGCAGTAATCAGCGGGAGCAGTTCTTC | CASSNQREQFF
- | TRBJ2-2 | - | TRBV10-3 | TGTGCCATCAGCCGGGACTCCCCCGGGGAGCTGTTTTTT | CAISRDSPGELFF
- | TRBJ1-1 | few | TRBV5-1 | TGCGCCAGCGGGGTACGGGACGGGCCCCAGGCTTTCTTT | CASGVRDGPQAFF
TRBD1 | TRBJ1-4 | - | TRBV11-2 | TGTGCCAGCAGCTTAGGTCGACAGGGCCGGGCGGAAAAACTGTTTTTT | CASSLGRQGRAEKLFF
TRBD1 | TRBJ2-7 | - | TRBV14 | TGTGCCAGCAGCCAAGTCACGGCAGGGGGTAGGGTTGTATCCTACGAGCAGTACTTC | CASSQVTAGGRVVSYEQYF
TRBD2 | TRBJ2-7 | - | TRBV28 | TGTGCCATCCACAGGGCTAGCGGGATCTCCTACGAGCAGTACTTC | CAIHRASGISYEQYF
- | TRBJ1-4 | - | TRBV15 | TGTGCCACCAATAAGGGAAGCGAAAAACTGTTTTTT | CATNKGSEKLFF
- | TRBJ2-5 | - | TRBV29-1 | TGCAGCGTTGATGTAGCGGTCCAAGAGACCCAGTACTTC | CSVDVAVQETQYF
TRBD2 | TRBJ2-3 | - | TRBV30 | TGTGCCTGGAGTGTAGTGGCGATTCGGGAGGAGACAGCAGATACGCAGTATTTT | CAWSVVAIREETADTQYF
TRBD2 | TRBJ2-1 | - | TRBV5-6 | TGTGCCAGCAGTTCTAGCGGGAGCTCCTACAATGAGCAGTTCTTC | CASSSSGSSYNEQFF
TRBD2 | TRBJ2-7 | - | TRBV5-8 | TGTGCCAGCAGCCTTCCTCGGACTAGCGGAAAGTACTTC | CASSLPRTSGKYF
- | TRBJ2-7 | - | TRBV10-3 | TGTGCCATCAGTGATGTAGACAGCCTAGGCTACGAGCAGTACTTC | CAISDVDSLGYEQYF
- | TRBJ1-1 | - | TRBV2 | TGTGCCAGCTCTCAGGGATCGACTGAAGCTTTCTTT | CASSQGSTEAFF
- | TRBJ1-5 | - | TRBV2 | TGTGCCACTTCGACCGGGACAATCGATCAGCCCCAGCATTTT | CATSTGTIDQPQHF
TRBD2 | TRBJ2-7 | once | TRBV30 | TGTGCCTGGAGTGGGCCTAGCGGGAAGGGCGAGCAGTACTTC | CAWSGPSGKGEQYF
- | TRBJ1-5 | - | TRBV27 | TGTGCCAGCAGCCCAAGGCGGGACAGCAATCAGCCCCAGCATTTT | CASSPRRDSNQPQHF
- | TRBJ1-3 | - | TRBV18 | TGTGCCAGCTCACTCCGGACAGAAGGAAACACCATATATTTT | CASSLRTEGNTIYF
- | TRBJ2-5 | - | TRBV7-8 | TGTGCCAGCACTATCGGGCCGTACCAAGAGACCCAGTACTTC | CASTIGPYQETQYF
- | TRBJ2-6 | - | TRBV18 | TGTGCCAGCTCACCGCTGGGATTCTCTGGGGCCAACGTCCTGACTTTC | CASSPLGFSGANVLTF
TRBD2 | TRBJ2-5 | - | TRBV19 | TGTGCCAGTAGTCACTACGGGACTAGCAGGTACCAAGAGACCCAGTACTTC | CASSHYGTSRYQETQYF
- | TRBJ2-1 | - | TRBV10-2 | TGCGCCAGCAGTGATTTCCTGACCAATGAGCAGTTCTTC | CASSDFLTNEQFF
- | TRBJ1-1 | - | TRBV10-3 | TGTGCCATCACCGGGGTCCCTGACACTGAAGCTTTCTTT | CAITGVPDTEAFF
- | TRBJ2-7 | - | TRBV2 | TGTGCCAGCAGGAGCTTTGGGCGGAGCTACGAGCAGTACTTC | CASRSFGRSYEQYF
TRBD2 | TRBJ2-1 | - | TRBV18 | TGTGCCAGCTCACCCCGGGGGGAGGGACTAGCGTTCTACAATGAGCAGTTCTTC | CASSPRGEGLAFYNEQFF
- | TRBJ1-2 | - | TRBV29-1 | TGCAGCGCCCATTCGGAAGACTATGGCTACACCTTC | CSAHSEDYGYTF
- | TRBJ2-7 | - | TRBV25-1 | TGTGCCAGCCCTAACGAGCAGTACTTC | CASPNEQYF
TRBD1 | TRBJ1-5 | - | TRBV6-1 | TGTGCCAGCAGTGAAGACAGGGGGGGACTCGGGCAGCCCCAGCATTTT | CASSEDRGGLGQPQHF